The source of this TCR beta chain is a study of beta chain features in type 1 diabetes (dated by TCRdb to the late 2010s). With regard to the full study: Patients and healthy donors did not differ in mean age, gender distribution, total cell number or subset yield. In the study, recently diagnosed type 1 diabetes patients and matched healthy donors were compared on the TCRB repertoires of their sorted circulating CD4+ T cell subsets. A total of roughly 100 million sorted cells were examined across all samples, and a strong correlation was observed between cell number per subset and RNA yield. Whereas all 30 or so donors provided naive and central memory subsets, regulatory and stem cell-like memory subsets were isolated from just 8 patients and roughly eight healthy donors.

A remark on this clone: The antigen this receptor binds is unknown. No per-base quality is available; no much larger clone lies one base away.

From each donor, a single peripheral blood sample of about 100 mL on average was drawn into heparinised tubes. Using a panel that included CD45RO, CCR7, CD25, CD127, CD95 and CD27, naive, central memory, regulatory and stem cell-like memory CD4+ T cells were sorted on a BD FACSAria II. All sorted populations exceeded 98% purity. Right away, PBMCs were isolated by Lymphoprep density gradient centrifugation and were stained directly, with no culture step. To minimize batch effects, samples were stained and sorted in pairs, one healthy donor with one patient per experiment. The paper as a whole reports these results and caveats: Type 1 diabetes patients showed a moderate but significant shortening of TCRB CDR3 length in all four CD4+ subsets. At VDJ recombination sites, type 1 diabetes patients had fewer insertions and more deleted nucleotides, which implies abnormalities in thymic rearrangement. The naive, central memory and regulatory TCRB repertoires appeared to resemble one another more closely among patients than among healthy donors. HLA sub-analyses involved small numbers of individuals, so any influence of HLA type on TCRB rearrangement remained unresolved. Sequencing cDNA rather than genomic DNA could over-represent highly expressing activated cells, although activation and CD3 levels did not differ between groups. Shorter templates might be favored by PCR, yet because patient and control samples were amplified and corrected together, any such skew would affect both groups equally.

All of the isolated RNA was reverse transcribed with the High Capacity cDNA Reverse Transcription Kit, so expressed TCRB transcripts were sequenced. Deep immunoSEQ sequencing was performed on naive, central memory and regulatory T cell samples, with an average of approximately 3.9 million total reads per sample. Sorted cells were lysed in RLT buffer, and RNA was extracted using DNase-treated RNeasy Micro or Mini kits according to cell number. Each cell subset was processed on its own to prevent cross-contamination, while patient and healthy donor samples were processed together. TCRB sequences were amplified from cDNA with the immunoSEQ multiplex PCR, producing 87-bp fragments spanning the CDR3 region. The amplicons were sequenced using the Illumina HiSeq platform. The authors' analysis ran thus. PCR bias was computationally corrected using synthetic template baselines, reads within Hamming distance 2 were collapsed, and singletons that could not be merged were discarded. Reads were aligned against IMGT so that V, D and J genes, CDR3 length and insertions or deletions at six rearrangement sites could be assigned. Within each subset, clonotype counts were normalized to sorted cell number, after which true diversity and Gini coefficients were computed with the tcR R package. Repertoire sharing was quantified using the overlap coefficient calculated on TCRB nucleotide sequences. Out-of-frame TCRB sequences from naive cells were analyzed to stand in for the pre-selection repertoire. The source is immuneACCESS, and TCRdb retained only in-frame sequences with V and J called. Part of the clones is not carried over; for the studies checked, unresolved V genes explain less than half of this, and the remainder is unexplained. The V and J calls and clone size were taken over from that table, and D and trimming were inferred from the DNA. The sample table records around 430,000 clones; 30% of these occur just once. Together, the top ten hold 0.05% to 0.065% of the sample.

The sequence was collected from a man aged 18 to 30 in good health. The sample was naive CD4+ T cells from blood. What this sample's cell subset or site label stands for: true naive CD4+ T cells.

The CDR3: CASGGGGTTEAFF. The base sequence is TGTGCCAGCGGGGGAGGGGGCACCACTGAAGCTTTCTTT. The chain uses TRBV2 and TRBJ1-1, with TRBD1 matching 7 junction bases. V ends up 8 bases short and J 4 bases short, with an unmatched junction base count of 7. The CDR3 numbers 13 residues from cysteine through phenylalanine. Only the CDR3 part of the read is kept: 39 bases, read in frame from the first base. The germline V gene sets CDR1 to SNHLY and CDR2 to FYNNEI.